This TCR beta chain was retrieved from a study of blood T cell repertoires in COVID-19. For the study at large: Italy, Spain and the United States were the sources of the convalescent and acute COVID-19 samples. PBMCs, B-cell-depleted T cells, or T cells provided the cDNA or gDNA that made up the material.

Under the authors' procedure: How many nucleated cells were present was estimated from reference gene primer amplification. Sequenced by immunoSEQ multiplex PCR; TCRdb stores in-frame clones only, minus some. V, J and clone size were drawn from that table, and D and trimming were deduced from the DNA. The repertoire holds over 70,000 clones, roughly 76% seen once, with roughly 15% in the top ten. Trimming pared 5 bases from V and 3 bases from J, leaving 4 bases between. This CDR3 contains 12 residues. CDR1 is SGHTA and CDR2 is FQGNSA in the germline V gene. The specimen sequenced was peripheral blood. The rearrangement joins TRBV7-2 to TRBJ2-2; unclear D gene. The TCR comes from a man in his 70s with active or convalescent COVID-19. The CDR3 DNA reads TGTGCCAGCAGCACACACACCGGGGAGCTGTTTTTT. Translation gives CASSTHTGELFF.